The 14 T cell receptor beta chains below all came from one sample that was sequenced in a study of T cell responses to AZD1222 COVID-19 vaccine. The method was immunoSEQ multiplex PCR; TCRdb's version includes in-frame clones alone and lacks a portion of them. The table lists approximately 150,000 clones, roughly nine tenths of them singletons. The specimen was peripheral blood, collected on day 0 of AZD1222 vaccination. These receptors originate from an adult in good health.

The chain is built from TRBV7-3 and TRBJ2-1, with D perhaps matching TRBD2 (6 bases). The germline CDR1 and CDR2 sequences are SGHTA and FQGTGA. V was cut by 3 bases and J by 0 bases, with 9 bases left in between. This CDR3 contains 15 residues. Written as DNA, the CDR3 is TGTGCCAGCAGCTTTTCCGGGGGCTCCTACAATGAGCAGTTCTTC. Translation: CASSFSGGSYNEQFF.

The V call is TRBV10-1, the J call TRBJ2-7; no reliable D call. From germline, CDR1 is WNHNN and CDR2 SYGVQD (reference sequence). The CDR3 length is 15 residues. Trimming removed 3 bases at V and 2 bases at J, with 14 bases between. The CDR3 is CASSERSGRPYEQYF. As DNA, the CDR3 is TGCGCCAGCAGTGAAAGGTCCGGACGGCCCTACGAGCAGTACTTC.

This sequence joins TRBV5-1 and TRBJ2-2; tentative D call: TRBD2 (5 bases). The CDR3 runs 15 residues. V lost 1 base and J 6 bases, leaving 13 bases between the germline ends. Germline CDR1 reads SGHRS; CDR2 reads YFSETQ. The CDR3 DNA is TGCGCCAGCAGCTTGCCCTTTACTAGTTCCGGGGAGCTGTTTTTT. Translation: CASSLPFTSSGELFF.

V gene TRBV5-1 combines with J gene TRBJ1-5; no firm D call. Trimming pared 0 bases from V and 4 bases from J, leaving 11 bases between. The CDR3 extends over 15 amino acids. Germline V gene sequence: CDR1 SGHRS, CDR2 YFSETQ. In nucleotides, the CDR3 is TGCGCCAGCAGCTTGGGCGCAGAGGAGAATCAGCCCCAGCATTTT. Its translation is CASSLGAEENQPQHF.

This clone was seen only a few times. This chain joins TRBV2 and TRBJ1-2; D ambiguous. CDR3 length: 14 amino acids. Germline loops: CDR1 SNHLY, CDR2 FYNNEI. The V end was cut by 6 bases, the J end by 3 bases, with 14 bases between. The CDR3 is CASRERLEDYGYTF. As DNA, the CDR3 is TGTGCCAGCAGAGAAAGGCTGGAGGACTATGGCTACACCTTC.

This chain connects TRBV7-9 to TRBJ1-2, with D possibly being TRBD1 (6 bases). This CDR3 spans 13 amino acids. Germline CDR1 reads SEHNR; CDR2 reads FQNEAQ (reference sequence). V was cut by 2 bases and J by 8 bases, with 12 bases left in between. Here the CDR3 DNA reads TGTGCCAGCAGCTTAACCGGGACAACCGGCTACACCTTC. Translating gives CASSLTGTTGYTF.

The chain recombines TRBV7-2 with TRBJ2-5, with D perhaps TRBD1 (6 bases). The CDR3 totals 14 residues. With 7 bases removed from V and 5 bases from J, the gap between germline ends came to 17 bases. Germline V lookup: CDR1 SGHTA, CDR2 FQGNSA. CDR3 nucleotide sequence: TGTGCCAGCAATAACAGGGTTTTGGGGGAGACCCAGTACTTC. It is translated as CASNNRVLGETQYF.

This sequence joins TRBV6-5 and TRBJ2-1; D is perhaps TRBD1 (5 bases). V was pared by 6 bases and J by 9 bases, with 9 bases between. CDR3 length: 11 amino acids. The germline CDR1 and CDR2 sequences are MNHEY and SVGAGI. CDR3 coding DNA: TGTGCCAGCAGGGCAAGGGGTGAGCAGTTCTTC. Amino acids: CASRARGEQFF.

In this sample, this clone turned up a few times. This chain links TRBV27 with TRBJ1-2, with D uncertain. Germline V gives CDR1 MNHEY, CDR2 SMNVEV (reference sequence). V was clipped by 5 bases and J by 5 bases, with 18 bases between them. This CDR3 region has 15 residues. CDR3 nucleotides: TGTGCCAGCAGTCGCGTGGCCCGCGGGTGGTATGGCTACACCTTC. The encoded protein is CASSRVARGWYGYTF.

The CDR3 spells CATSREQGAYEQYF. Here the CDR3 DNA reads TGTGCCACCAGCAGGGAGCAGGGAGCCTACGAGCAGTACTTC. The chain couples TRBV15 to TRBJ2-7, with D perhaps given as TRBD1 or TRBD2 (5 bases each). Between the trimmed V and J ends, which lost 3 bases and 2 bases, there was a span of 11 bases. CDR3 length: 14 amino acids. Germline CDR1 is LNHNV and CDR2 is YYDKDF (reference sequence).

J is TRBJ1-1 and V is TRBV9; a possible D gene is TRBD1 (6 bases). V was shortened by 0 bases and J by 3 bases, with 15 bases between the two germline ends. This CDR3 region has 16 residues. Germline V gene lookup returns CDR1 SGDLS and CDR2 YYNGEE. CDR3 region: CASSVGSGGGHTEAFF. CDR3 nucleotides: TGTGCCAGCAGCGTAGGGTCGGGGGGCGGCCACACTGAAGCTTTCTTT.

This chain links TRBV5-1 with TRBJ2-5; 10 nucleotides align to TRBD2. CDR1 SGHRS and CDR2 YFSETQ come from the germline V gene. The CDR3 length is 16 residues. The junction had 5 bases not matched to a gene; V was cut back by 3 bases and J by 0 bases. CDR3: CASSSSGLAYQETQYF. The CDR3 DNA reads as TGCGCCAGCAGCTCGTCGGGACTAGCGTACCAAGAGACCCAGTACTTC.

The rearrangement joins TRBV7-9 to TRBJ1-2, with D perhaps matching TRBD1 (5 bases). Per the germline V gene, CDR1 is SEHNR and CDR2 is FQNEAQ (reference sequence). This CDR3 spans 19 amino acids. V was clipped by 6 bases and J by 7 bases, with 33 bases between them. The CDR3 DNA follows: TGTGCCAGCAGAGCAACGGCCAGGGAAGGCGAGGGATTTTCGGGTGGCTACACCTTC. It yields the protein CASRATAREGEGFSGGYTF.

For this clone: Since a much larger clone is just one base distant, this may be a read error. The V call is TRBV27, the J call TRBJ2-2; D not certain. With 1 base removed from V and 3 bases from J, the gap between germline ends came to 0 bases. The germline V gene has CDR1 MNHEY and CDR2 SMNVEV (reference sequence). The CDR3 contains 12 residues. The CDR3 sequence is CASSLYTGELFF. The CDR3 DNA reads TGTGCCAGCAGTTTATACACCGGGGAGCTGTTTTTT.